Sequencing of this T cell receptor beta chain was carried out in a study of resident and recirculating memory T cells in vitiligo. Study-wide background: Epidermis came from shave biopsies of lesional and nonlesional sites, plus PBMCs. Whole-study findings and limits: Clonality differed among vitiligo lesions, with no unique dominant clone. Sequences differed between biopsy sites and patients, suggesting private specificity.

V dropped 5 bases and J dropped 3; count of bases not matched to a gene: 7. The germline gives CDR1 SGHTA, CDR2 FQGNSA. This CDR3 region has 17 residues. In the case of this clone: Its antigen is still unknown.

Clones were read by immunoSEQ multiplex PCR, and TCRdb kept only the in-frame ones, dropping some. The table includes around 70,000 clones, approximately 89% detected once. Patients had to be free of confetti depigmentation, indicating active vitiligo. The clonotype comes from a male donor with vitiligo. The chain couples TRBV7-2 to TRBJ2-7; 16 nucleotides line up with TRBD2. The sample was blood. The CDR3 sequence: CASSPGLAGGPVYEQYF. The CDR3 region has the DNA TGTGCCAGCAGCCCGGGACTAGCGGGGGGGCCGGTCTACGAGCAGTACTTC.